The clone carrying this T cell receptor beta chain has a single count. These data come from a study of blood T cell repertoires in COVID-19. The wider study: The analysed material was cDNA or gDNA that came from T cells, B-cell-depleted T cells, or PBMCs.

From germline, CDR1 is LGHNA and CDR2 YSLEER. V was shortened by 0 bases and J by 7 bases, with 7 bases between the two germline ends. The CDR3 has 13 residues. Produced via immunoSEQ multiplex PCR; TCRdb's table is partial and in-frame only. This repertoire shows approximately 330,000 clones, over 85% found once; its top ten account for about a tenth. The chain combines TRBV4-3 with TRBJ2-1, with D perhaps matching TRBD2 (6 bases). The source is a woman aged 30 to 39 who had recovered from COVID-19. The sequenced material came from PBMCs or T cells enriched from blood (not recorded which). CDR3 region: CASSQDGGNEQFF. The CDR3 coding sequence is TGCGCCAGCAGCCAAGATGGGGGGAATGAGCAGTTCTTC.